The source of this T cell receptor (beta chain) is a study of cytomegalovirus exposure and HLA in healthy donors. About the study: Previous work identified 90 million to 130 million unique TCR beta sequences from about 200 million T cells.

This PCR relied on a set of 60 Vbeta primers and 13 Jbeta primers. Clones were sequenced by immunoSEQ multiplex PCR, and TCRdb holds only the in-frame ones, with some missing. The sample lists some 150,000 clones, roughly 84% occurring once. Details on this clone: What it binds is not known.

Germline CDR1 and CDR2: SGHTA and FQGTGA. The CDR3 contains 15 residues. The ends were cut back, 5 bases at V and 0 bases at J, with 11 bases in the middle. Overall study findings and caveats: The availability of immune exposure information extended only to CMV serostatus. Cytomegalovirus association was assigned to about 150 TCR beta chains. Follow-up analysis later connected one missense variant in DCLRE1C with trimming of TCR beta V- and J-genes.

The chain has TRBV7-3 and TRBJ1-3; D is undetermined. This clonotype originated in a boy aged 2 to 10 in good health and CMV-seronegative. Sequencing was done on a sample of PBMCs. This chain's CDR3 is CASSTDGNSGNTIYF. CDR3 DNA: TGTGCCAGCAGCACAGACGGTAACTCTGGAAACACCATATATTTT.